This TCR beta chain was retrieved from a study of CD8+CD57+ T cells in acquired aplastic anemia. Whole-study context: Sorted CD4+ and CD8+ cells yielded DNA averaging around 3.2 ug. Whole-study findings and limits: Comparison of patients with controls identified some 29 shared CD8+ CDR3 sequences.

About this clonotype: The antigen remains undetermined.

Germline CDR1 and CDR2: MNHEY and SVGEGT. The CDR3 is 14 amino acids. The V and J ends lost 5 bases and 7 bases respectively, with 18 bases between them. The use of genomic DNA as template underpinned the TCR beta VDJ and CDR3 profiling. MiXCR, applied by TCRdb to the reads, yields one record per CDR3 protein. This sample yields more than 150,000 distinct CDR3 sequences, of which over 60% are seen a single time; roughly 50% belongs to the top ten. The rearrangement joins TRBV6-2 or TRBV6-3 to TRBJ2-7; D remains unclear. Sample: sorted CD4+, CD8+, or CD8+CD57+ T cells (not recorded which) from PBMCs. The sequence came from a human donor with severe aplastic anemia or a healthy control (not recorded which). The CDR3 sequence is CASSKPEVAFEQYF. Here the CDR3 DNA reads TGTGCCAGCAGTAAGCCAGAGGTGGCTTTTGAGCAGTACTTC.